Shown below are 29 T cell receptor beta chains from a single sample sequenced in a study of T cell responses to AZD1222 COVID-19 vaccine. Profiled with immunoSEQ multiplex PCR; TCRdb holds only in-frame clones, not every one. The repertoire includes 120,000 or so clones, around 90% of them detected once, and around 30% sits in the top ten. Sequencing was performed on peripheral blood, taken on day 0 of AZD1222 vaccination. All receptors come from an adult in good health.

This clone was recorded once. The chain employs TRBV5-6 and TRBJ2-7; D is unclear. The length of the CDR3 is 12 residues. The germline V gene encodes CDR1 SGHDT and CDR2 YYEEEE. V dropped 2 bases and J dropped 5 bases, with 8 bases sitting between them. The CDR3 sequence is CASSFRRDEQYF. The CDR3, as DNA: TGTGCCAGCAGCTTCCGCCGCGACGAGCAGTACTTC.

This clone has a single count. This sample also contains other DNA sequences that code for the same CDR3. CDR3 DNA: TGTGCCAGTAGCCCCGGGACACGGGGTCAGCCCCAGCATTTT. Protein sequence: CASSPGTRGQPQHF. The chain combines TRBV19 with TRBJ1-5; D possibly corresponds to TRBD1 (6 bases). From germline, CDR1 is LNHDA and CDR2 SQIVND (reference sequence). The CDR3 is 14 residues long. Trimming removed 6 bases at V and 6 bases at J, with 15 bases between.

The genes are TRBV19 and TRBJ2-1, with D unresolved. The CDR3 totals 12 residues. V gave up 2 bases and J gave up 6 bases, with 5 bases separating them. In germline, CDR1 is LNHDA, CDR2 SQIVND (reference sequence). The CDR3 region has the DNA TGTGCCAGTAGTATACGAGGCAATGAGCAGTTCTTC. Its protein product is CASSIRGNEQFF.

V usage is TRBV12-3 or TRBV12-4 and J usage is TRBJ1-2; 7 bases map to TRBD1. V dropped 4 bases and J dropped 8; count of bases not matched to a gene: 7. The CDR3 spans 13 residues. The CDR3 nucleotides are TGTGCCAGCAGTTCAGTCCCGACAGGGGGCTACACCTTC. This encodes CASSSVPTGGYTF.

The J gene is TRBJ1-5, the V gene TRBV3-1 (or the pseudogene TRBV3-2); D remains unclear. Germline CDR1 LGHDT, CDR2 YNNKEL (reference sequence). The CDR3 is made up of 13 amino acids. With 3 bases removed from V and 6 bases from J, the gap between germline ends came to 9 bases. CDR3 DNA sequence: TGTGCCAGCAGCCAGGGCGCACGTCAGCCCCAGCATTTT. As protein: CASSQGARQPQHF.

The rearrangement joins TRBV7-3 to TRBJ1-1, with 7 bases aligning to TRBD1. V was clipped by 4 bases and J by 0 bases; unmatched bases: 2. The CDR3 runs 14 residues. Germline V lookup: CDR1 SGHTA, CDR2 FQGTGA. CDR3 amino acids: CASSSGQLNTEAFF. In DNA form, the CDR3 reads TGTGCCAGCAGCTCGGGACAGCTGAACACTGAAGCTTTCTTT.

The chain links TRBV27 to TRBJ1-2; 11 bases are a match to TRBD1. Germline V lookup: CDR1 MNHEY, CDR2 SMNVEV (reference sequence). The V segment lost 6 bases and the J segment 7 bases; nucleotides outside the gene matches: 4. The CDR3 sequence is 13 residues long. CDR3 in DNA: TGTGCCAGCAGGAGGGACAGGGGGATTGGCTACACCTTC. Translated: CASRRDRGIGYTF.

This clone was observed a few times. The V gene is TRBV6-6, the J gene TRBJ2-3; 10 nucleotides line up with TRBD2. Trimming cost V 5 bases and J 6 bases; bases outside gene matches: 8. This CDR3 is built from 15 residues. Germline CDR1 is MNHNY and CDR2 is SVGAGI (reference sequence). The CDR3 sequence: CASSGAGGHFDTQYF. For the CDR3, the DNA is TGTGCCAGCAGTGGAGCGGGAGGGCATTTCGATACGCAGTATTTT.

The chain uses TRBV5-5 and TRBJ2-5; D is unclear. With 4 bases removed from V and 5 bases from J, the gap between germline ends came to 12 bases. The CDR3 is 13 residues long. Germline-derived CDR1 and CDR2 are SGHKS and YYEKEE (reference sequence). This chain's CDR3 is CASSRDRGETQYF. CDR3 nucleotide sequence: TGTGCCAGCAGCCGAGACCGAGGTGAGACCCAGTACTTC.

The chain combines TRBV7-9 with TRBJ1-2; D unclear. CDR1 is SEHNR, CDR2 FQNEAQ, per germline (reference sequence). CDR3 length: 15 residues. Trimming shortened V by 3 bases and J by 5 bases, and 16 bases separated the two germline ends. The CDR3 nucleotides read TGTGCCAGCAGCTTCCGGCCCCCGAGAGAGTATGGCTACACCTTC. This translates into CASSFRPPREYGYTF. Full variable domain (remainder filled in from reference TRBV7-9 and TRBJ1-2): DTGVSQNPRHKITKRGQNVTFRCDPISEHNRLYWYRQTLGQGPEFLTYFQNEAQLEKSRLLSDRFSAERPKGSFSTLEIQRTEQGDSAMYLCASSFRPPREYGYTFGSGTRLTVV.

A note on this clone: Other DNA sequences in the sample encode the same CDR3. The chain has TRBV7-9 and TRBJ1-5; D might be TRBD1 (5 bases). The CDR3 is made up of 15 amino acids. V lost 1 base and J lost 1, with 8 bases in between. Germline-derived CDR1 and CDR2 are SEHNR and FQNEAQ (reference sequence). CDR3 in DNA: TGTGCCAGCAGCTTAGTGGGGGACAGCAATCAGCCCCAGCATTTT. Its translation: CASSLVGDSNQPQHF. The full variable domain, in which reference TRBV7-9 and TRBJ1-5 provide the parts outside the CDR3, is DTGVSQNPRHKITKRGQNVTFRCDPISEHNRLYWYRQTLGQGPEFLTYFQNEAQLEKSRLLSDRFSAERPKGSFSTLEIQRTEQGDSAMYLCASSLVGDSNQPQHFGDGTRLSIL.

This clone was seen only a few times. The chain carries TRBV19 and TRBJ1-5; D is ambiguous. Germline-derived CDR1 and CDR2 are LNHDA and SQIVND (reference sequence). V was shortened by 7 bases and J by 7 bases, with 17 bases between the two germline ends. The CDR3 is made up of 14 amino acids. The CDR3 DNA is TGTGCCAGTACCTCTGGCGGGCCCGGGCAGCCCCAGCATTTT. It translates to CASTSGGPGQPQHF.

V and J are TRBV16 and TRBJ1-1, with 8 positions matching TRBD1. V lost 0 bases to trimming and J lost 4 bases; unmatched junction nucleotides: 1. CDR1 and CDR2 from the germline V gene are KGHSY and FQNENV. CDR3 length equals 14 residues. Written as DNA, the CDR3 is TGTGCCAGCAGCCAATCTCAGGGGGCCACTGAAGCTTTCTTT. As protein: CASSQSQGATEAFF.

This sequence joins TRBV10-3 and TRBJ1-2, with 9 bases identical to TRBD1. This CDR3 has 13 amino acids. Trimming at V came to 7 bases and at J to 10 bases, leaving 10 bases not matched to a gene. Germline CDR1 ENHRY, CDR2 SYGVKD. The CDR3 sequence is CAINSGTGSPYTF. The DNA for the CDR3 is TGTGCCATCAATTCCGGGACAGGGAGCCCCTACACCTTC.

V usage is TRBV19 and J usage is TRBJ2-1; D ambiguous. The CDR3 runs 12 residues. Germline V gene data show CDR1 as LNHDA and CDR2 as SQIVND (reference sequence). With 6 bases removed from V and 6 bases from J, the gap between germline ends came to 9 bases. CDR3 sequence reads: CASSLVGNEQFF. The CDR3, as DNA: TGTGCCAGTAGCCTAGTGGGCAATGAGCAGTTCTTC.

V and J are TRBV6-2 or TRBV6-3 and TRBJ2-4; D is undetermined. V was trimmed by 5 bases and J by 0 bases, leaving 14 bases between them. This CDR3 is 16 amino acids long. Germline values: CDR1 MNHEY, CDR2 SVGEGT. CDR3 amino acids: CASSRLGGIAKNIQYF. CDR3 DNA: TGTGCCAGCAGTCGGCTAGGTGGGATAGCCAAAAACATTCAGTACTTC.

The rearrangement uses TRBV12-3 or TRBV12-4 and TRBJ2-3; D gene uncertain. Trimming left V 5 bases short and J 3 bases short, with 9 bases between. This CDR3 has 13 residues. This CDR3 is CASSQVWTDTQYF. The CDR3 DNA follows: TGTGCCAGCAGTCAGGTTTGGACAGATACGCAGTATTTT.

The chain carries TRBV13 and TRBJ2-1, with D perhaps TRBD1 (6 bases). The CDR3 runs to 16 residues. The germline V gene encodes CDR1 PRHDT and CDR2 FYEKMQ (reference sequence). The V end was cut by 0 bases, the J end by 5 bases, with 14 bases between. As DNA, the CDR3 is TGTGCCAGCAGCTTAGGGAAGACAGGCCCCCACAATGAGCAGTTCTTC. Translating it yields CASSLGKTGPHNEQFF.

This chain joins TRBV29-1 and TRBJ1-2; perhaps TRBD1 as D (6 bases). CDR3 size: 14 residues. The V gene's germline CDR1 is SQVTM and CDR2 ANQGSEA. Deletions cut 4 bases from V and 4 bases from J, with 16 bases between. CDR3 DNA sequence: TGCAGCGTTGTCCCGGACAGTCCCCTCTATGGCTACACCTTC. Its protein is CSVVPDSPLYGYTF.

This chain connects TRBV24-1 to TRBJ2-2; TRBD1 aligns across 7 bases. Germline V CDR1 and CDR2: KGHDR, SFDVKD. The ends lost 7 bases at V and 3 bases at J; junction bases unmatched: 7. This CDR3 comprises 15 residues. CDR3 coding DNA: TGTGCCACCAGGGGACGGGACAGTGACACCGGGGAGCTGTTTTTT. Translation gives CATRGRDSDTGELFF.

The chain employs TRBV5-1 and TRBJ1-3; D call uncertain. The CDR3 extends over 16 amino acids. Germline assignment: CDR1 SGHRS and CDR2 YFSETQ. V was pared by 1 base and J by 0 bases, with 11 bases between. The CDR3 coding sequence is TGCGCCAGCAGCTTGATGGGAAACCCCTCTGGAAACACCATATATTTT. Residues: CASSLMGNPSGNTIYF.

The chain uses TRBV9 and TRBJ1-6, with unresolved D. V was pared by 3 bases and J by 7 bases, with 14 bases between. The length of the CDR3 is 15 residues. In germline, CDR1 is SGDLS, CDR2 YYNGEE. The CDR3 DNA reads TGTGCCAGCAGCGCAAACCCGCCCGAAAATTCACCCCTCCACTTT. Encoded protein: CASSANPPENSPLHF.

This clone has just a few counts. A read error may produce the germline difference seen at one junction end. Other DNA variants within this sample encode the same CDR3. The chain couples TRBV29-1 to TRBJ2-3; the D is unclear. CDR3 length: 12 residues. The germline V gene encodes CDR1 SQVTM and CDR2 ANQGSEA. CDR3 loop: CSVEGYTDTQYF. CDR3 coding DNA: TGCAGCGTAGAAGGTTACACAGATACGCAGTATTTT.

The V and J genes are TRBV7-8 and TRBJ2-2; D unresolved. The germline CDR1 and CDR2 sequences are SGHVS and FQNEAQ. There are 15 residues in the CDR3. V was cut by 5 bases and J by 0 bases, with 10 bases left in between. DNA of the CDR3: TGTGCCAGCAGCATCACACGAGCGAACACCGGGGAGCTGTTTTTT. Translation: CASSITRANTGELFF.

The rearrangement uses TRBV25-1 and TRBJ2-2; 7 bases agree with TRBD1. Germline V gives CDR1 MGHDK, CDR2 SYGVNS. J lost 2 bases, V lost 9 bases, and 9 bases had no gene match. The CDR3 loop spans 15 amino acids. The CDR3 loop reads CASSWTGQNTGELFF. CDR3 bases: TGTGCCAGTTCCTGGACAGGCCAAAACACCGGGGAGCTGTTTTTT.

CDR3 region: CACRLVAGTGTGGSLGWMAQPQHF. CDR3 sequence (DNA): TGTGCATGTCGCTTAGTCGCCGGAACCGGGACAGGCGGCTCACTTGGGTGGATGGCTCAGCCCCAGCATTTT. The V gene is TRBV12-2, the J gene TRBJ1-5; TRBD1, the table's D call, was not compared with the DNA. TRBV12-2 is shown as a pseudogene. This CDR3 has 24 residues.

The chain employs TRBV12-3 or TRBV12-4 and TRBJ2-2; 9 nucleotides align to TRBD1. This CDR3 comprises 13 residues. V gave up 7 bases and J gave up 6 bases; unmatched junction bases: 3. The CDR3 region is CASKRQGAGELFF. The DNA of the CDR3 is TGTGCCAGCAAGAGACAGGGGGCCGGGGAGCTGTTTTTT.

The rearrangement uses TRBV19 and TRBJ2-4; the match to TRBD1 covers 9 bases. Trimming at V came to 6 bases and at J to 5 bases, leaving 8 bases not matched to a gene. Germline V gene data show CDR1 as LNHDA and CDR2 as SQIVND (reference sequence). This CDR3 is built from 15 residues. The CDR3 region has the DNA TGTGCCAGTAGCAAGGACAGGGGATTAGAAAACATTCAGTACTTC. Amino acids: CASSKDRGLENIQYF.

J is TRBJ2-2 and V is TRBV3-1 (or the pseudogene TRBV3-2); D might be TRBD2 (5 bases). This CDR3 region has 15 residues. Trimming stripped 6 bases from V and 7 bases from J, with 18 bases between. The germline CDR1 and CDR2 sequences are LGHDT and YNNKEL (reference sequence). The CDR3 DNA is TGTGCCAGCAGTCCCCCCGGGCTAGCTGGCGGGGAGCTGTTTTTT. Translated, it gives CASSPPGLAGGELFF.